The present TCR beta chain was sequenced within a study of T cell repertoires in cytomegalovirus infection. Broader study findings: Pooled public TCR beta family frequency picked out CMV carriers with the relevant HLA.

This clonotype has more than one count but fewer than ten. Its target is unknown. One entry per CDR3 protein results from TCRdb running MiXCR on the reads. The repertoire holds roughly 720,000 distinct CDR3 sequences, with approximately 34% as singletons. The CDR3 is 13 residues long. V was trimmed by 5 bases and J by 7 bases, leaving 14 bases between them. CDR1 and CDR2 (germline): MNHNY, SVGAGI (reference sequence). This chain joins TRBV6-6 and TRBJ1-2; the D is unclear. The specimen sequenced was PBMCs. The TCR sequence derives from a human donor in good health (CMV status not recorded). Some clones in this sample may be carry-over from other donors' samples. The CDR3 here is CASSPQIRLGYTF. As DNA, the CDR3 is TGTGCCAGCAGTCCACAAATCCGGCTTGGCTACACCTTC.